These 7 T cell receptor beta chains came from one sample sequenced in a study of response to subunit inactivated influenza vaccine. Each CDR3 protein gets one entry after TCRdb re-called the RT-PCR reads with MiXCR. The sample contains fewer than 600,000 distinct CDR3 sequences, under 8.5% of which appear only once. Specimen: PBMCs from blood, collected around 2 years after vaccination. These receptors all stem from a man between 50 and 69 years old who received an inactivated influenza vaccine.

The chain joins TRBV20-1 to TRBJ2-5; D is perhaps TRBD2 (6 bases). The germline CDR1 and CDR2 sequences are DFQATT and SNEGSKA (reference sequence). The CDR3 contains 15 residues. V lost 4 bases, J lost 0 bases, and 15 bases lay in between. CDR3 in DNA: TGCAGTGCTACCCCCCTGGGGGGTTACCAAGAGACCCAGTACTTC. Its protein product is CSATPLGGYQETQYF.

In its sample, this clonotype was seen a few times. The V and J genes are TRBV5-1 and TRBJ2-3; no clear D. The CDR3 runs to 15 residues. The V gene lost 0 bases and the J gene lost 4 bases, with 12 bases spanning the gap. The germline V gene encodes CDR1 SGHRS and CDR2 YFSETQ. The CDR3 here is CASSLEGIDADTQYF. In nucleotides, the CDR3 is TGCGCCAGCAGCTTGGAGGGAATCGATGCAGATACGCAGTATTTT.

V usage is TRBV5-5 and J usage is TRBJ1-6, with D perhaps matching TRBD1 (6 bases). V was pared by 5 bases and J by 0 bases, with 15 bases between. There are 17 residues in the CDR3. The V gene's germline CDR1 is SGHKS and CDR2 YYEKEE (reference sequence). Here the CDR3 reads CASRATGLLSYNSPLHF. The CDR3 DNA reads TGTGCCAGCAGGGCCACAGGGCTACTCTCCTATAATTCACCCCTCCACTTT. Combining the CDR3 with reference TRBV5-5 and TRBJ1-6 gives the whole variable domain DAGVTQSPTHLIKTRGQQVTLRCSPISGHKSVSWYQQVLGQGPQFIFQYYEKEERGRGNFPDRFSARQFPNYSSELNVNALLLGDSALYLCASRATGLLSYNSPLHFGNGTRLTVT.

V gene TRBV20-1 combines with J gene TRBJ1-6, with 9 bases fitting TRBD1. Germline V CDR1 and CDR2: DFQATT, SNEGSKA (reference sequence). This CDR3 region has 16 residues. V lost 1 base and J lost 6; bases outside the gene matches: 7. For the CDR3, the DNA is TGCAGTGCTAGAGGTCGGACAGGGGAGGGTAATTCACCCCTCCACTTT. As protein: CSARGRTGEGNSPLHF.

This clonotype turned up a few times. The CDR3 DNA is TGTGCCAGCAGTGTTCTTGGGGCTCGCGAGCAGTACTTC. Translating it yields CASSVLGAREQYF. The genes are TRBV25-1 and TRBJ2-7, with TRBD1 as a possible D gene (5 bases). The germline gives CDR1 MGHDK, CDR2 SYGVNS. V lost 4 bases and J lost 6, with 13 bases in between. The CDR3 is 13 residues long.

This clonotype was found many times. The rearrangement uses TRBV20-1 and TRBJ2-7; TRBD2 might be the D (6 bases). Germline V gene lookup returns CDR1 DFQATT and CDR2 SNEGSKA (reference sequence). This CDR3 spans 13 amino acids. Trimming took off 6 bases at V and 0 bases at J, with 12 bases between the two ends. The CDR3 protein is CSATHGSSYEQYF. CDR3 sequence (DNA): TGCAGTGCAACCCACGGGAGCTCCTACGAGCAGTACTTC.

The V gene is TRBV20-1, the J gene TRBJ2-1; TRBD2 aligns across 7 bases. Germline values: CDR1 DFQATT, CDR2 SNEGSKA (reference sequence). After removal of 6 bases from V and 5 bases from J, the junction contained 7 bases not matched to a gene. The CDR3 consists of 13 residues. CDR3 DNA sequence: TGCAGTGCCTTGGTGCGGGGGAACAATGAGCAGTTCTTC. This translates into CSALVRGNNEQFF.